This T cell receptor beta chain appears in the sequencing data of a study of T cell responses to AZD1222 COVID-19 vaccine. Overall study: Second doses were pooled across both intervals (about 4 or about 12 weeks).

Trimming cost V 4 bases and J 0 bases; bases outside gene matches: 7. CDR1 is SGHAT, CDR2 FQNNGV, per germline. CDR3 length: 16 amino acids. For this clone: The target antigen is unknown.

Findings of the study overall: Receipt of two AZD1222 doses was followed by a rise in Spike-specific TCR breadth and depth. A mostly white British donor set with more females was recruited, and clonal diversity was possibly underestimated. Researchers report vaccine-associated CD4 TCRs spanning spike, with dominance at 160-218 and 743-854.

TCRdb's copy holds only in-frame clones and misses some; the assay was immunoSEQ multiplex PCR. The sample shows 110,000 or so clones, 88% of them seen only once. This specimen consisted of peripheral blood, obtained on day 0 of AZD1222 vaccination. The clonotype was recovered from an adult in good health. This chain links TRBV11-2 with TRBJ2-7; 9 bases line up with TRBD2. CDR3 sequence reads: CASSSPGLAVSYEQYV. The CDR3 DNA reads TGTGCCAGCAGCTCTCCGGGACTAGCAGTCTCCTACGAGCAGTACGTC.